The 27 T cell receptor beta chains in this list originate from one sample, sequenced in a study of control samples from healthy donors and cancer patients. Sequencing used immunoSEQ multiplex PCR; TCRdb keeps in-frame clones, though not all of them. Of about 120,000 clones listed, 87% are singletons. The sample was blood. Every receptor here comes from a man younger than 45 in good health.

The chain carries TRBV6-1 and TRBJ1-2; no clear D gene. This CDR3 has 12 amino acids. Trimming left V 1 base short and J 4 bases short, with 4 bases between. CDR1 is MNHNS and CDR2 is SASEGT in the germline V gene. The CDR3 DNA reads as TGTGCCAGCAGTGAAGTGGGCTATGGCTACACCTTC. It specifies CASSEVGYGYTF.

The genes are TRBV28 and TRBJ1-5, with D unclear. There are 14 residues in the CDR3. The V gene's germline CDR1 is MDHEN and CDR2 SYDVKM. V was pared by 3 bases and J by 2 bases, with 8 bases between. The CDR3 sequence: CASSFPTGNQPQHF. The CDR3 nucleotides read TGTGCCAGCAGTTTCCCCACAGGCAATCAGCCCCAGCATTTT.

The genes are TRBV7-2 and TRBJ1-4; the match to TRBD1 covers 8 bases. The CDR3 extends over 14 amino acids. The V gene end was trimmed by 5 bases and the J gene end by 8 bases; junction bases not matched to a gene: 7. Germline assignment: CDR1 SGHTA and CDR2 FQGNSA. CDR3 sequence reads: CASSRTGLMEKLFF. The DNA of the CDR3 is TGTGCCAGCAGCCGGACAGGGCTAATGGAAAAACTGTTTTTT.

This chain joins TRBV27 and TRBJ1-4; TRBD1 agrees at 7 bases. The V segment lost 4 bases and the J segment 1 base; nucleotides outside the gene matches: 9. The CDR3 spans 17 residues. Germline V gene data show CDR1 as MNHEY and CDR2 as SMNVEV (reference sequence). As DNA, the CDR3 is TGTGCCAGCAGTTCCGCTGGTAGGGGGCGAACTAATGAAAAACTGTTTTTT. Amino acids: CASSSAGRGRTNEKLFF.

This chain uses TRBV28 with TRBJ1-1; 7 bases are shared with TRBD1. The CDR3 length is 13 residues. Trimming cost V 5 bases and J 5 bases; bases outside gene matches: 5. CDR1 MDHEN and CDR2 SYDVKM come from the germline V gene. This CDR3 is CASSLTGRTEAFF. The CDR3 DNA sequence: TGTGCCAGCAGTCTGACAGGGAGGACTGAAGCTTTCTTT.

The rearrangement joins TRBV5-1 to TRBJ1-1; D might be TRBD1 (6 bases). The germline gives CDR1 SGHRS, CDR2 YFSETQ. The CDR3 is 12 amino acids. V lost 0 bases and J lost 10, with 10 bases in between. Written as DNA, the CDR3 is TGCGCCAGCAGCTTGGCGGGCAGGGGAGCTTTCTTT. The encoded protein is CASSLAGRGAFF. Full variable domain (missing parts from reference TRBV5-1 and TRBJ1-1): KAGVTQTPRYLIKTRGQQVTLSCSPISGHRSVSWYQQTPGQGLQFLFEYFSETQRNKGNFPGRFSGRQFSNSRSEMNVSTLELGDSALYLCASSLAGRGAFFGQGTRLTVV.

The CDR3 DNA sequence: TGTGCCAGCTCACCACCCGGGACAGGGTCCTACGAGCAGTACTTC. As protein: CASSPPGTGSYEQYF. The gene calls are TRBV18 and TRBJ2-7; 9 positions match TRBD1. V was clipped by 0 bases and J by 1 base; unmatched bases: 1. This CDR3 has 15 residues. Germline V CDR1 and CDR2: KGHSH, LQKENI. Together with reference TRBV18 and TRBJ2-7, the CDR3 gives the full variable domain: NAGVMQNPRHLVRRRGQEARLRCSPMKGHSHVYWYRQLPEEGLKFMVYLQKENIIDESGMPKERFSAEFPKEGPSILRIQQVVRGDSAAYFCASSPPGTGSYEQYFGPGTRLTVT.

J is TRBJ2-2 and V is TRBV3-1 (or the pseudogene TRBV3-2); D may match TRBD1 or TRBD2 (5 bases each). Germline V gives CDR1 LGHDT, CDR2 YNNKEL (reference sequence). V shed 6 bases and J shed 3 bases, with 17 bases lying between them. The CDR3 runs 16 residues. The CDR3 sequence: CASRDSVGAYTGELFF. CDR3 nucleotide sequence: TGTGCCAGCAGGGACTCTGTAGGGGCCTACACCGGGGAGCTGTTTTTT.

In its sample, this clone was seen once. The chain combines TRBV7-8 with TRBJ1-2, with a weak D call TRBD1 (6 bases). This CDR3 spans 13 amino acids. Germline CDR1 SGHVS, CDR2 FQNEAQ. Between the trimmed V and J ends, which lost 5 bases and 2 bases, there was a span of 9 bases. The CDR3 here is CASSRGQNYGYTF. The CDR3, as DNA: TGTGCCAGCAGCCGTGGACAGAACTATGGCTACACCTTC.

The V and J genes are TRBV12-3 or TRBV12-4 and TRBJ1-2, with a weak D call TRBD1 (5 bases). V lost 3 bases to trimming and J lost 3 bases, with 5 bases between them. This CDR3 is built from 12 residues. The CDR3 nucleotides read TGTGCCAGCAGTTTCAGGGACTATGGCTACACCTTC. It translates to CASSFRDYGYTF.

J is TRBJ2-2 and V is TRBV10-2; 12 nucleotides line up with TRBD1. The CDR3 is 22 amino acids. The germline V gene has CDR1 WSHSY and CDR2 SAAADI. Trimming at V came to 5 bases and at J to 5 bases, leaving 24 bases not matched to a gene. DNA of the CDR3: TGCGCCAGCAGTACCCCCAGGGGGACAGGGGGCAAAGGGCTAGCCAGTACCGGGGAGCTGTTTTTT. As protein: CASSTPRGTGGKGLASTGELFF.

This clone was observed once. The chain uses TRBV29-1 and TRBJ1-1; unclear D gene. V was cut by 6 bases and J by 2 bases, with 10 bases left in between. The CDR3 spans 12 residues. The V gene's germline CDR1 is SQVTM and CDR2 ANQGSEA. The chain's CDR3 is CSVGRPNTEAFF. The DNA of the CDR3 is TGCAGCGTGGGCCGACCTAACACTGAAGCTTTCTTT.

CDR3 bases: TGTGCCAGCAGCTTATCCAGGAACACTGAAGCTTTCTTT. It translates to CASSLSRNTEAFF. This chain joins TRBV11-3 and TRBJ1-1; no definite D call. Germline-derived CDR1 and CDR2 are SGHNT and YENEEA. The ends were cut back, 2 bases at V and 1 base at J, with 5 bases in the middle. The CDR3 spans 13 residues.

The V and J genes are TRBV7-2 and TRBJ2-3, with D perhaps TRBD2 (5 bases). CDR3 size: 15 residues. V lost 1 base and J 8 bases, leaving 16 bases between the germline ends. The germline V gene has CDR1 SGHTA and CDR2 FQGNSA. CDR3 loop: CASSLDRGDSSTQYF. CDR3 in DNA: TGTGCCAGCAGCTTAGACCGGGGAGATTCGAGTACGCAGTATTTT.

In this sample, this clone turned up a few times. The chain has TRBV7-2 and TRBJ2-7; D may be TRBD1 (6 bases). Germline V gene sequence: CDR1 SGHTA, CDR2 FQGNSA. The CDR3 covers 12 residues. Trimming left V 5 bases short and J 6 bases short, with 11 bases between. Written as DNA, the CDR3 is TGTGCCAGCAGCCCCGACAGGCGCGAGCAGTACTTC. Protein product: CASSPDRREQYF.

This chain connects TRBV6-5 to TRBJ2-1; possible D gene TRBD1, 6 bases. The ends were cut back, 6 bases at V and 5 bases at J, with 11 bases in the middle. The CDR3 has 13 amino acids. Germline lookup yields CDR1 MNHEY and CDR2 SVGAGI. The CDR3 is CASSTDRNNEQFF. CDR3 nucleotide sequence: TGTGCCAGCAGCACGGACAGAAACAATGAGCAGTTCTTC.

The chain is built from TRBV24-1 and TRBJ2-2; 10 bases line up with TRBD1. The ends lost 3 bases at V and 6 bases at J; junction bases unmatched: 9. The length of the CDR3 is 17 residues. Germline CDR1 reads KGHDR; CDR2 reads SFDVKD. The CDR3 region is CATSDAGQGLFAGELFF. The CDR3 DNA reads TGTGCCACCAGTGATGCGGGACAGGGGCTCTTCGCCGGGGAGCTGTTTTTT.

DNA of the CDR3: TGTGCCAGCAGCTTACTAGGAACTGAAGCTTTCTTT. Protein product: CASSLLGTEAFF. This chain connects TRBV7-8 to TRBJ1-1, with D uncertain. Deletions cut 2 bases from V and 5 bases from J, with 6 bases between. Per germline, CDR1 SGHVS and CDR2 FQNEAQ. This CDR3 is 12 amino acids long.

The gene calls are TRBV6-4 and TRBJ2-2, with D unclear. Per the germline V gene, CDR1 is MRHNA and CDR2 is SNTAGT. V lost 5 bases, J lost 3 bases, and 7 bases lay in between. This CDR3 has 13 amino acids. The CDR3, as DNA: TGTGCCAGCAGTCCCGACGACACCGGGGAGCTGTTTTTT. This gives the protein CASSPDDTGELFF.

This chain connects TRBV6-6 to TRBJ1-6; D remains unclear. The germline V and J ends were trimmed by 2 bases and 9 bases, with 5 bases remaining between them. This CDR3 is 12 amino acids long. Germline CDR1 MNHNY, CDR2 SVGAGI (reference sequence). CDR3 loop: CASSYGASPLHF. CDR3 DNA sequence: TGTGCCAGCAGTTACGGCGCTTCACCCCTCCACTTT.

With regard to this clone: This sample includes further DNA sequences coding for the same CDR3. The V and J genes are TRBV2 and TRBJ1-2, with D perhaps matching TRBD1 (5 bases). The CDR3 spans 13 residues. Trimming removed 5 bases from V and 2 bases from J, with 9 bases in between. The germline V gene has CDR1 SNHLY and CDR2 FYNNEI. CDR3 sequence (DNA): TGTGCCAGCAGTAAGACAGAGAACTATGGCTACACCTTC. Amino acid sequence: CASSKTENYGYTF. The full variable domain, with the rest looked up from reference TRBV2 and TRBJ1-2, is EPEVTQTPSHQVTQMGQEVILRCVPISNHLYFYWYRQILGQKVEFLVSFYNNEISEKSEIFDDQFSVERPDGSNFTLKIRSTKLEDSAMYFCASSKTENYGYTFGSGTRLTVV.

The J gene is TRBJ1-5, the V gene TRBV6-6; possible D gene TRBD1, 5 bases. Deletions cut 6 bases from V and 3 bases from J, with 9 bases between. Germline CDR1 and CDR2: MNHNY and SVGAGI (reference sequence). CDR3 length equals 13 residues. In DNA, the CDR3 is TGTGCCAGCAGCGCAGGGCTCAATCAGCCCCAGCATTTT. This codes for CASSAGLNQPQHF.

Only a few counts were recorded for this clone. The chain links TRBV9 to TRBJ2-7, with D perhaps TRBD1 or TRBD2 (5 bases each). V shed 2 bases and J shed 4 bases, with 13 bases lying between them. Germline-derived CDR1 and CDR2 are SGDLS and YYNGEE. The CDR3 is made up of 14 amino acids. The CDR3 bases are TGTGCCAGCAGCGTTTTGCCGGGGCCTTACGAGCAGTACTTC. Protein: CASSVLPGPYEQYF. The full variable domain, completed using reference TRBV9 and TRBJ2-7, is DSGVTQTPKHLITATGQRVTLRCSPRSGDLSVYWYQQSLDQGLQFLIQYYNGEERAKGNILERFSAQQFPDLHSELNLSSLELGDSALYFCASSVLPGPYEQYFGPGTRLTVT.

The sample holds a few counts of this clone. The chain employs TRBV10-1 and TRBJ1-2; D gene ambiguous. The V gene's germline CDR1 is WNHNN and CDR2 SYGVQD (reference sequence). This CDR3 region has 13 residues. Trimming stripped 5 bases from V and 4 bases from J, with 11 bases between. The DNA for the CDR3 is TGCGCCAGCAGTAAGAACGAGGCCTATGGCTACACCTTC. Residues: CASSKNEAYGYTF.

The chain links TRBV27 to TRBJ2-1; D is unclear. Germline V lookup: CDR1 MNHEY, CDR2 SMNVEV (reference sequence). There are 13 residues in the CDR3. V was clipped by 2 bases and J by 4 bases, with 6 bases between them. CDR3 sequence: CASSLKRYNEQFF. In DNA form, the CDR3 reads TGTGCCAGCAGTTTAAAAAGGTACAATGAGCAGTTCTTC.

This chain joins TRBV6-5 and TRBJ2-2; TRBD2 matches 7 bases. The germline V gene has CDR1 MNHEY and CDR2 SVGAGI. The CDR3 length is 15 residues. V was pared by 2 bases and J by 1 base, with 1 base of the junction left unmatched. In DNA form, the CDR3 reads TGTGCCAGCAGTTACGAGCGGGGGAACACCGGGGAGCTGTTTTTT. It encodes CASSYERGNTGELFF.

The chain links TRBV7-2 to TRBJ2-1, with 12 bases identical to TRBD2. The CDR3 spans 16 residues. From germline, CDR1 is SGHTA and CDR2 FQGNSA. The V gene end was trimmed by 3 bases and the J gene end by 10 bases; junction bases not matched to a gene: 10. The CDR3 coding sequence is TGTGCCAGCAGCTTCTCATCTAGCGGGGGGGCAGGGGAGCAGTTCTTC. Amino acids: CASSFSSSGGAGEQFF.